This T cell receptor (beta chain) was documented in a study of beta chain features in type 1 diabetes. The whole isolated RNA underwent reverse transcription, so sequencing captured expressed TCRB transcripts. Sequenced by immunoSEQ multiplex PCR; TCRdb stores in-frame clones only, minus some. Here the sample spans about 370,000 clones, around 10% being singletons. CD4+ cells of the naive, central memory, regulatory and stem cell-like memory types were sorted via CD45RO/CCR7/CD25/CD127/CD95/CD27. Each population that was sorted was more than 98% pure. In germline, CDR1 is SEHNR, CDR2 FQNEAQ (reference sequence). This CDR3 contains 17 residues. J lost 4 bases, V lost 5 bases, and 14 bases had no gene match. This clone has only a few counts. Its specificity is not known. Whole-study results and caveats: These data did not resolve whether HLA type affects TCRB rearrangement. Although PCR might favor shorter templates, it would do so equally in patients and controls. All four CD4+ subsets from Type 1 diabetes patients carried moderately but significantly shorter TCRB CDR3s.

The chain combines TRBV7-9 with TRBJ1-3; 7 nucleotides align to TRBD1. This sequence was found in a man between 25 and 39 years old with type 1 diabetes. The specimen sequenced was central memory CD4+ T cells from blood. CDR3 bases: TGTGCCAGCAGCCAAGTTTTCCAACAGGGGAGAGGAAACACCATATATTTT. It codes for CASSQVFQQGRGNTIYF.